These T cell receptor beta chains were read from a single sample in a study of CD8+CD57+ T cells in acquired aplastic anemia. In TCRdb, the reads were re-called with MiXCR into one record per CDR3 protein. The sample lists around 430,000 distinct CDR3 sequences, roughly a third occurring once. Material for sequencing was sorted CD4+, CD8+, or CD8+CD57+ T cells (not recorded which) from PBMCs. The origin of the receptors is a human donor with aplastic anemia. The CDR3 runs from the conserved cysteine through the conserved F or W. D genes are given only for firm matches. Rows may omit the clone size; those that give it use once, few, many or a size class.

>-|TRBJ1-3|-|TRBV20-1
CSASHAGTGNTIYF
TGCAGTGCTAGTCATGCTGGCACTGGAAACACCATATATTTT
>many|TRBJ2-7|-|TRBV20-1
CSAKGKREQYF
TGCAGTGCTAAGGGCAAGCGTGAGCAGTACTTC
>-|TRBJ2-1|-|TRBV20-1
CSARERGGYNEQFF
TGCAGTGCTAGGGAAAGGGGGGGGTACAATGAGCAGTTCTTC
>-|TRBJ2-5|TRBD1|TRBV19
CASSVLTQGFGETQYF
TGTGCCAGTAGTGTCCTCACACAGGGGTTCGGGGAGACCCAGTACTTC
>few|TRBJ1-2|-|TRBV12-5
CASGLVGRGAGDYTF
TGTGCTAGTGGTTTGGTGGGTCGGGGGGCTGGTGACTACACCTTC
>-|TRBJ2-6|-|TRBV9
CASSVRGSGANALTF
TGTGCCAGCAGCGTGAGGGGTTCTGGGGCCAACGCCCTGACCTTC
>few|TRBJ2-5|TRBD2|TRBV27
CASSMFSGIRETQYF
TGTGCCAGCAGTATGTTTAGCGGGATTCGGGAGACCCAGTACTTC
>many|TRBJ2-7|-|TRBV10-3
CASVTGDNTYEQYF
TGTGCCTCCGTGACAGGAGATAACACCTACGAGCAGTACTTC
>few|TRBJ2-5|TRBD2|TRBV7-9
CASSRRLAGGIKETQYF
TGTGCCAGCAGCCGAAGACTAGCGGGGGGCATTAAAGAGACCCAGTACTTC
>many|TRBJ1-6|-|TRBV5-5
CASSLVTNSPLHF
TGTGCCAGCAGCTTGGTCACGAATTCACCCCTCCACTTT
>-|TRBJ1-5|TRBD1|TRBV10-1
CASMGQGMSYQETQHF
TGCGCCAGCATGGGACAGGGCATGAGTTACCAAGAGACCCAGCATTTT
>many|TRBJ2-7|-|TRBV5-1
CASSLDINGYEQYF
TGCGCCAGCAGCCTCGACATAAACGGCTACGAGCAGTACTTC
>many|TRBJ1-6|-|TRBV5-6
CASSFGGAGSPLHF
TGTGCCAGCAGCTTCGGGGGGGCAGGTTCACCCCTCCACTTT
>-|TRBJ2-1|TRBD1|TRBV25-1
CASSQVLTGAVSVDEQFF
TGTGCCAGCAGCCAAGTGTTGACAGGGGCCGTGAGTGTGGATGAGCAGTTCTTC
>-|TRBJ1-6|TRBD1|TRBV19
CASSTGQGAGSPLHF
TGTGCCAGTAGTACCGGACAGGGGGCTGGATCACCCCTCCACTTT
>-|TRBJ2-7|TRBD2|TRBV5-1
CASSLTKRLAGSSYEQYF
TGCGCCAGCAGCTTGACAAAACGACTAGCGGGCAGCTCCTACGAGCAGTACTTC
>many|TRBJ1-5|-|TRBV20-1
CSAAPTREQPQHF
TGCAGTGCCGCCCCGACGAGGGAGCAGCCCCAGCATTTT
>-|TRBJ2-3|TRBD2|TRBV29-1
CSAGPPAGGFPDTQYF
TGCAGCGCCGGCCCCCCAGCGGGGGGCTTCCCAGATACGCAGTATTTT
>many|TRBJ2-5|-|TRBV6-1
CASSGTRGGETQYF
TGTGCCAGCAGTGGAACCCGAGGAGGGGAGACCCAGTACTTC
>many|TRBJ2-3|-|TRBV20-1
CSASRIDTQYF
TGCAGTGCTAGCAGAATAGATACGCAGTATTTT
>-|TRBJ1-2|TRBD1|TRBV29-1
CSVGGTGVTGNTF
TGCAGCGTTGGGGGGACAGGGGTCACTGGAAACACCTTC
>few|TRBJ1-2|TRBD1|TRBV12-3/TRBV12-4
CASSFNRGASYTF
TGTGCCAGCAGTTTTAACAGGGGCGCTTCCTACACCTTC
>-|TRBJ2-5|TRBD2|TRBV7-3
CATGTRQTQYF
TGTGCCACTGGGACTAGACAGACCCAGTACTTC
>many|TRBJ2-3|TRBD1|TRBV24-1
CATSDADRGNTDTQYF
TGTGCCACCAGTGATGCGGACAGGGGGAACACAGATACGCAGTATTTT
>many|TRBJ1-2|-|TRBV19
CASSIGVGYGYTF
TGTGCCAGTAGTATTGGGGTAGGCTATGGCTACACCTTC
>-|TRBJ1-6|-|TRBV15
CATSSYPESPLHF
TGTGCCACCAGCAGTTACCCGGAATCACCCCTCCACTTT
>few|TRBJ1-2|TRBD1|TRBV4-2
CASSQAQGSGYTF
TGTGCCAGCAGCCAAGCACAGGGGTCTGGCTACACCTTC
>few|TRBJ1-6|-|TRBV6-5
CASSYKASSYNSPLHF
TGTGCCAGCAGTTACAAGGCGAGCTCCTATAATTCACCCCTCCACTTT
>-|TRBJ1-2|-|TRBV3-1
CASSQDGGDGYTF
TGTGCCAGCAGCCAAGATGGGGGGGATGGCTACACCTTC
>-|TRBJ1-3|TRBD1|TRBV7-2
CASSLAGTGAFYSGNTIYF
TGTGCCAGCAGCTTGGCGGGGACAGGGGCGTTCTATTCTGGAAACACCATATATTTT
>-|TRBJ1-2|TRBD1|TRBV24-1
CATDRQGNDYGYTF
TGTGCCACCGATAGACAGGGTAACGACTATGGCTACACCTTC
>-|TRBJ2-7|TRBD2|TRBV7-2
CASSLTGGRSEQYF
TGTGCCAGCAGCTTAACGGGGGGGCGTTCCGAGCAGTACTTC
>few|TRBJ2-7|-|TRBV14
CASSHSPGLTYEQYF
TGTGCCAGCAGCCATTCCCCGGGCTTGACCTACGAGCAGTACTTC
>many|TRBJ2-7|-|TRBV5-1
CASSPRTASYEQYF
TGCGCCAGCAGCCCACGGACAGCATCCTACGAGCAGTACTTC
>-|TRBJ2-3|-|TRBV7-2
CASSPDAPTDTQYF
TGTGCCAGCAGCCCGGATGCCCCGACAGATACGCAGTATTTT
>-|TRBJ1-1|-|TRBV20-1
CSAPRVDRHTEAFF
TGCAGTGCCCCGAGGGTCGACAGGCACACTGAAGCTTTCTTT
>-|TRBJ2-7|TRBD1|TRBV25-1
CASSYSLGQGGEQYF
TGTGCCAGCAGTTACTCATTGGGACAGGGAGGCGAGCAGTACTTC
>-|TRBJ1-1|-|TRBV15
CATSSGGAQDTEAFF
TGTGCCACCAGCAGTGGGGGGGCGCAAGACACTGAAGCTTTCTTT
>many|TRBJ2-1|-|TRBV7-6
CASRLDLDGEQFF
TGTGCCAGCAGGCTCGACCTGGATGGTGAGCAGTTCTTC
>many|TRBJ2-7|-|TRBV7-6
CASSLADPYEQYF
TGTGCCAGCAGCTTAGCTGACCCCTACGAGCAGTACTTC
>-|TRBJ1-5|TRBD1|TRBV7-3
CASSPSWTGITKPQHF
TGTGCCAGCAGCCCCTCCTGGACAGGCATCACTAAGCCCCAGCATTTT
>many|TRBJ2-3|-|TRBV19
CASSMGLGPDTQYF
TGTGCCAGTAGTATGGGGCTAGGGCCAGATACGCAGTATTTT
>-|TRBJ1-1|-|TRBV12-3/TRBV12-4
CASSLPGYPEAFF
TGTGCCAGCAGTTTACCCGGGTATCCCGAAGCTTTCTTT
>many|TRBJ2-2|-|TRBV24-1
CATSDLDPVNGELFF
TGTGCCACCAGTGATTTGGATCCGGTAAACGGGGAGCTGTTTTTT
>-|TRBJ2-7|TRBD2|TRBV9
CASRSLAVSYEQYF
TGCGCCAGCAGGTCTCTAGCGGTTTCCTACGAGCAGTACTTC
>-|TRBJ1-2|-|TRBV25-1
CASSPWTDGNYGYTF
TGTGCCAGCAGTCCTTGGACAGACGGTAACTATGGCTACACCTTC
>-|TRBJ2-7|TRBD2|TRBV25-1
CASSVSSGGAVEQYF
TGTGCCAGCAGCGTATCTAGCGGGGGGGCGGTCGAGCAGTACTTC
>once|TRBJ2-2|-|TRBV25-1
CASSELAALVNTGELFF
TGTGCCAGCAGTGAACTGGCGGCTCTCGTGAACACCGGGGAGCTGTTTTTT
>-|TRBJ1-2|-|TRBV2
CASGAEGGYTF
TGTGCCAGCGGGGCAGAAGGGGGCTACACCTTC
>-|TRBJ2-5|TRBD2|TRBV7-2
CASGFTGGQETQYF
TGTGCCAGCGGCTTCACGGGGGGGCAGGAGACCCAGTACTTC
>-|TRBJ1-1|TRBD1|TRBV6-1
CASSQRLTGVGTEAFF
TGTGCCAGCAGCCAACGCCTCACAGGGGTTGGGACTGAAGCTTTCTTT
>-|TRBJ1-1|-|TRBV18
CASSPTQGSTEAFF
TGTGCCAGCTCACCGACTCAGGGGAGCACTGAAGCTTTCTTT
>-|TRBJ2-7|TRBD2|TRBV6-1
CASSEPWEGHEQYF
TGTGCCAGCAGTGAACCATGGGAGGGCCACGAGCAGTACTTC
>-|TRBJ2-7|TRBD1|TRBV10-2
CASRLRQGPYEQYF
TGCGCCAGCAGACTTCGACAGGGGCCCTACGAGCAGTACTTC
>many|TRBJ1-2|TRBD1|TRBV7-6
CASSLATGGRDGYTF
TGTGCCAGCAGCTTAGCGACAGGGGGCAGGGATGGCTACACCTTC
>-|TRBJ2-7|TRBD2|TRBV5-1
CASSFTSGGNYEQYF
TGCGCCAGCAGTTTTACTAGCGGGGGAAACTACGAGCAGTACTTC
>many|TRBJ1-6|-|TRBV9
CASSVGLGSYNSPLHF
TGTGCCAGCAGCGTAGGGCTAGGCTCCTATAATTCACCCCTCCACTTT
>-|TRBJ2-7|-|TRBV7-3
CARSQSYEQYF
TGTGCCCGCAGCCAAAGCTACGAGCAGTACTTC
>few|TRBJ1-4|TRBD1|TRBV5-6
CASSLVTGTGEEKLFF
TGTGCCAGCAGCTTGGTTACAGGGACAGGTGAAGAAAAACTGTTTTTT